The 29 T cell receptor beta chains below come from one sample, sequenced in a study of T cell responses to AZD1222 COVID-19 vaccine. Generated by immunoSEQ multiplex PCR, the TCRdb table keeps only in-frame clones and is missing some. Of some 150,000 clones in the sample, 88% were seen once. Here the sequenced sample was peripheral blood, taken 28 days after the second dose of the MenACWY control vaccine. These receptors originate from an adult who received the MenACWY meningococcal vaccine as a control.

The rearrangement joins TRBV28 to TRBJ1-2; TRBD1 is a possible D gene (5 bases). V lost 7 bases and J lost 4, with 19 bases in between. CDR3 size: 15 residues. Germline V lookup: CDR1 MDHEN, CDR2 SYDVKM. The CDR3 nucleotides are TGTGCCAGCAAGGACGGGGCAGCACTCTCCTATGGCTACACCTTC. Amino acids: CASKDGAALSYGYTF.

The chain uses TRBV24-1 and TRBJ2-3; 14 bases line up with TRBD2. Germline-derived CDR1 and CDR2 are KGHDR and SFDVKD. This CDR3 comprises 20 residues. Trimming removed 0 bases from V and 0 bases from J; junction bases left unmatched: 7. CDR3 loop: CATSDLQWTSGGPSTDTQYF. In nucleotides, the CDR3 is TGTGCCACCAGTGATTTGCAATGGACTAGCGGGGGGCCCAGCACAGATACGCAGTATTTT.

The chain combines TRBV28 with TRBJ2-5; unclear D gene. Germline CDR1 is MDHEN and CDR2 is SYDVKM. V lost 7 bases and J lost 5, with 8 bases in between. This CDR3 comprises 11 residues. This CDR3 reads CASTSEETQYF. CDR3 nucleotides: TGTGCCAGCACTTCGGAGGAGACCCAGTACTTC.

The genes are TRBV5-6 and TRBJ2-7; no clear D. CDR1 and CDR2 from the germline V gene are SGHDT and YYEEEE. The CDR3 runs 15 residues. Trimming shortened V by 0 bases and J by 6 bases, and 16 bases separated the two germline ends. The CDR3 here is CASSLDGRPLVEQYF. DNA of the CDR3: TGTGCCAGCAGCTTGGATGGACGGCCTTTGGTCGAGCAGTACTTC.

The chain combines TRBV28 with TRBJ2-7, with D perhaps TRBD2 (6 bases). The CDR3 consists of 13 residues. V was shortened by 3 bases and J by 0 bases, with 6 bases between the two germline ends. The germline gives CDR1 MDHEN, CDR2 SYDVKM. In DNA form, the CDR3 reads TGTGCCAGCAGTTTGGACTACTCCTACGAGCAGTACTTC. This gives the protein CASSLDYSYEQYF.

V is TRBV25-1 and J is TRBJ2-2, with 7 nucleotides matching TRBD2. CDR3 length: 14 amino acids. Germline assignment: CDR1 MGHDK and CDR2 SYGVNS. The V gene end was trimmed by 11 bases and the J gene end by 5 bases; junction bases not matched to a gene: 11. Here the CDR3 DNA reads TGTGCCGGGGAGGGGCCGTCGGGGACCGGGGAGCTGTTTTTT. Translation: CAGEGPSGTGELFF.

The rearrangement links TRBV5-6 to TRBJ2-7, with 7 bases matching TRBD1. Germline V CDR1 and CDR2: SGHDT, YYEEEE. Losses at the gene ends were 5 bases for V and 2 bases for J; bases not matched to a gene: 10. This CDR3 is 15 amino acids long. CDR3 sequence: CASRKRGPGPYEQYF. The CDR3 nucleotides are TGTGCCAGCAGAAAGAGGGGGCCCGGACCCTACGAGCAGTACTTC.

The chain links TRBV28 to TRBJ2-4, with TRBD2 identical over 7 bases. The germline CDR1 and CDR2 sequences are MDHEN and SYDVKM. With 5 bases clipped from V and 0 bases from J, the junction kept 13 bases outside the gene matches. The CDR3 length is 18 residues. The CDR3 coding sequence is TGTGCCAGCAGTCCATCTAGCGGAGTTGGGCTAGCCAAAAACATTCAGTACTTC. This sequence encodes CASSPSSGVGLAKNIQYF.

The V call is TRBV21-1, the J call TRBJ2-7; the table's D call of TRBD2 was not tested on the DNA. TRBV21-1 is termed a pseudogene. The CDR3 totals 11 residues. CDR3 protein: CASKEIYEQYF. The CDR3 DNA reads TGTGCCAGCAAAGAGATCTACGAGCAGTACTTC.

This chain joins TRBV5-6 and TRBJ1-1, with D unresolved. Germline CDR1 reads SGHDT; CDR2 reads YYEEEE. V dropped 1 base and J dropped 1 base, with 8 bases sitting between them. The CDR3 contains 14 residues. The CDR3 DNA follows: TGTGCCAGCAGCTTGCGGGCCCCGAACACTGAAGCTTTCTTT. Its protein is CASSLRAPNTEAFF.

The rearrangement uses TRBV7-2 and TRBJ2-1; no firm D call. Per germline, CDR1 SGHTA and CDR2 FQGNSA. V was pared by 2 bases and J by 0 bases, with 5 bases between. This CDR3 region has 14 residues. The CDR3 region has the DNA TGTGCCAGCAGCTTACTCAGCTCCTACAATGAGCAGTTCTTC. Translation gives CASSLLSSYNEQFF.

The chain joins TRBV4-1 to TRBJ2-7; 8 nucleotides line up with TRBD1. This CDR3 contains 15 residues. Unmatched junction bases numbered 6, after V lost 5 bases and J lost 0 bases. Germline lookup yields CDR1 MGHRA and CDR2 YSYEKL. CDR3 loop: CASSYRDRYSYEQYF. The CDR3, as DNA: TGCGCCAGCAGCTACCGGGACAGGTACTCCTACGAGCAGTACTTC.

The chain joins TRBV28 to TRBJ2-3; D not resolved. CDR3 size: 14 residues. CDR1 MDHEN and CDR2 SYDVKM come from the germline V gene. V lost 8 bases and J 0 bases, leaving 12 bases between the germline ends. The CDR3 sequence: CASQLPVSTDTQYF. The CDR3 DNA follows: TGTGCCAGCCAACTACCCGTTAGCACAGATACGCAGTATTTT.

There are a few counts of this clone. V gene TRBV6-2 or TRBV6-3 combines with J gene TRBJ2-3; D possibly uses TRBD1 or TRBD2 (5 bases each). Germline CDR1 is MNHEY and CDR2 is SVGEGT. The CDR3 length is 13 residues. The ends were cut back, 2 bases at V and 8 bases at J, with 11 bases in the middle. The CDR3 DNA follows: TGTGCCAGCAGTTACGTAGCCGGGGCTACGCAGTATTTT. Protein sequence: CASSYVAGATQYF.

The rearrangement uses TRBV18 and TRBJ1-2, with D unclear. Trimming took 3 bases from V and 0 from J, leaving 11 bases between them. Germline V CDR1 and CDR2: KGHSH, LQKENI. This CDR3 is 15 amino acids long. The CDR3 nucleotides read TGTGCCAGCTCACCTTCATTATTGGCTAACTATGGCTACACCTTC. Translating it yields CASSPSLLANYGYTF.

The chain recombines TRBV5-1 with TRBJ2-5; possibly TRBD1 or TRBD2 for D (5 bases each). Between the trimmed V and J ends, which lost 4 bases and 2 bases, there was a span of 9 bases. Germline V gene sequence: CDR1 SGHRS, CDR2 YFSETQ. This CDR3 is built from 13 residues. CDR3 region: CASSPGPQETQYF. DNA for the CDR3: TGCGCCAGCAGCCCGGGACCGCAAGAGACCCAGTACTTC.

The chain recombines TRBV24-1 with TRBJ1-1; unclear D gene. The CDR3 loop spans 16 amino acids. V was clipped by 2 bases and J by 0 bases, with 12 bases between them. The germline CDR1 and CDR2 sequences are KGHDR and SFDVKD. The CDR3 nucleotides read TGTGCCACCAGTGATTCGGGAGCCCAGATGAACACTGAAGCTTTCTTT. This codes for CATSDSGAQMNTEAFF.

The chain carries TRBV7-9 and TRBJ1-1; D is unclear. The CDR3 runs to 14 residues. Germline values: CDR1 SEHNR, CDR2 FQNEAQ (reference sequence). V lost 5 bases and J 0 bases, leaving 10 bases between the germline ends. DNA of the CDR3: TGTGCCAGCAGCGAGACTGCACTGAACACTGAAGCTTTCTTT. This codes for CASSETALNTEAFF.

The chain recombines TRBV7-9 with TRBJ2-3; TRBD2 agrees at 10 bases. J was trimmed by 4 bases and V by 3 bases; bases with no gene match: 4. Germline V gene sequence: CDR1 SEHNR, CDR2 FQNEAQ (reference sequence). This CDR3 region has 15 residues. The CDR3 DNA is TGTGCCAGCAGCTTGGGTGGGACTAGCGCAGATACGCAGTATTTT. As protein: CASSLGGTSADTQYF.

This chain connects TRBV4-1 to TRBJ2-3; no clear D gene. There are 15 residues in the CDR3. V gave up 4 bases and J gave up 4 bases, with 15 bases separating them. CDR1 and CDR2 from the germline V gene are MGHRA and YSYEKL. The CDR3 DNA follows: TGCGCCAGCAGCCTTGTTATTTCGGCCGCAGATACGCAGTATTTT. Translated, it gives CASSLVISAADTQYF.

This clone was seen once. CDR3 loop: CASSQEAASNQPQHF. The CDR3 DNA follows: TGTGCCAGCAGCCAAGAGGCGGCTAGCAATCAGCCCCAGCATTTT. This chain links TRBV3-1 (or the pseudogene TRBV3-2) with TRBJ1-5; D is ambiguous. Germline loops: CDR1 LGHDT, CDR2 YNNKEL (reference sequence). This CDR3 has 15 amino acids. The V end was cut by 0 bases, the J end by 0 bases, with 6 bases between.

The chain uses TRBV7-2 and TRBJ1-5, with D possibly TRBD1 on 5 matching bases. Germline V lookup: CDR1 SGHTA, CDR2 FQGNSA. CDR3 length: 14 amino acids. Trimming pared 5 bases from V and 4 bases from J, leaving 12 bases between. DNA for the CDR3: TGTGCCAGCAGCCAACGGGACGGAAATCAGCCCCAGCATTTT. This translates into CASSQRDGNQPQHF.

This clone was counted once. CDR3 sequence reads: CASGRGTGGNIQYF. The CDR3 coding sequence is TGTGCCAGCGGCCGGGGGACAGGGGGGAACATTCAGTACTTC. This rearrangement joins TRBV4-2 to TRBJ2-4, with TRBD1 matching 11 bases. This CDR3 has 14 residues. The J segment lost 7 bases and the V segment lost 8 bases, leaving 7 bases of the junction unmatched. Germline values: CDR1 LGHNA, CDR2 YNFKEQ.

About this clone itself: Other nucleotide sequences in the sample specify the same CDR3. The chain couples TRBV30 to TRBJ1-1; D remains unclear. CDR1 is GTSNPN, CDR2 SVGIG, per germline (reference sequence). V lost 0 bases and J lost 0, with 5 bases in between. The CDR3 is 13 amino acids. In nucleotides, the CDR3 is TGTGCCTGGAGTGTACAGTTGAACACTGAAGCTTTCTTT. Translated: CAWSVQLNTEAFF. The whole variable domain, remainder taken from reference TRBV30 and TRBJ1-1, is SQTIHQWPATLVQPVGSPLSLECTVEGTSNPNLYWYRQAAGRGLQLLFYSVGIGQISSEVPQNLSASRPQDRQFILSSKKLLLSDSGFYLCAWSVQLNTEAFFGQGTRLTVV.

The gene calls are TRBV19 and TRBJ1-1; no reliable D call. The CDR3 runs to 13 residues. Germline V gene data show CDR1 as LNHDA and CDR2 as SQIVND (reference sequence). V was shortened by 3 bases and J by 4 bases, with 9 bases between the two germline ends. CDR3 nucleotide sequence: TGTGCCAGTAGTATCACGAGCTCCACTGAAGCTTTCTTT. It is translated as CASSITSSTEAFF.

V usage is TRBV5-4 and J usage is TRBJ1-1, with 7 bases that match TRBD1. The ends lost 4 bases at V and 1 base at J; junction bases unmatched: 4. Per the germline V gene, CDR1 is SGHNT and CDR2 is YYREEE (reference sequence). CDR3 length: 14 residues. The DNA for the CDR3 is TGTGCCAGCAGCATCGGGACAGCGAACACTGAAGCTTTCTTT. It codes for CASSIGTANTEAFF.

In this sample, this clone turned up many times. V gene TRBV11-2 combines with J gene TRBJ2-7; D is ambiguous. The CDR3 is made up of 15 amino acids. The V and J ends lost 0 bases and 4 bases respectively, with 13 bases between them. CDR1 SGHAT and CDR2 FQNNGV come from the germline V gene. In nucleotides, the CDR3 is TGTGCCAGCAGCTTAGAAGAAGGGCCCCGATACGAGCAGTACTTC. It translates to CASSLEEGPRYEQYF.

The chain combines TRBV15 with TRBJ2-3; D call uncertain. V lost 5 bases, J lost 0 bases, and 9 bases lay in between. This CDR3 comprises 14 residues. Germline CDR1 LNHNV, CDR2 YYDKDF (reference sequence). The CDR3 DNA follows: TGTGCCACCAGCGGAGCCTCTAGCACAGATACGCAGTATTTT. Its translation is CATSGASSTDTQYF.

The V and J genes are TRBV7-2 and TRBJ1-2; D is undetermined. The CDR3 is 14 amino acids. V lost 5 bases and J 2 bases, leaving 12 bases between the germline ends. Germline CDR1 reads SGHTA; CDR2 reads FQGNSA. The CDR3 sequence is CASSPGVQNYGYTF. The DNA of the CDR3 is TGTGCCAGCAGCCCAGGAGTCCAAAACTATGGCTACACCTTC.